These 30 T cell receptor beta chains came from one sample sequenced in a study of shared clonotypes between healthy human individuals. Libraries were prepared by immunoSEQ multiplex PCR; TCRdb keeps only in-frame clonotypes and omits some of them. The table has under 1,900,000 clones, 98% seen once. The sequencing sample was made of naive CD4+ T cells sorted from blood. Subset specified: CD45RA+ positively selected. The receptors derive from a man younger than 40 in good health.

The J gene is TRBJ2-3, the V gene TRBV6-1; 14 bases are shared with TRBD2. The CDR3 consists of 17 residues. The V and J ends lost 4 bases and 4 bases, in that order; junction bases with no gene match: 7. Germline loops: CDR1 MNHNS, CDR2 SASEGT. DNA of the CDR3: TGTGCCAGCAGTGTCGAACAGGGACTAGCGGGAGCAGATACGCAGTATTTT. It codes for CASSVEQGLAGADTQYF.

The rearrangement links TRBV6-6 to TRBJ2-1; D possibly corresponds to TRBD2 (6 bases). The CDR3 has 14 amino acids. V lost 0 bases, J lost 7 bases, and 10 bases lay in between. CDR1 is MNHNY, CDR2 SVGAGI, per germline (reference sequence). CDR3 in DNA: TGTGCCAGCAGTTACTCCCTTAGCGGAAATGAGCAGTTCTTC. Its protein product is CASSYSLSGNEQFF.

This chain links TRBV2 with TRBJ2-3; D is unresolved. The CDR3 extends over 11 amino acids. Germline V gene data show CDR1 as SNHLY and CDR2 as FYNNEI. Trimming pared 4 bases from V and 6 bases from J, leaving 5 bases between. The CDR3 sequence: CASSVMDTQYF. The CDR3 DNA follows: TGTGCCAGCAGTGTAATGGATACGCAGTATTTT.

This rearrangement joins TRBV5-1 to TRBJ2-3, with D perhaps TRBD1 or TRBD2 (5 bases each). Trimming removed 4 bases from V and 6 bases from J, with 9 bases in between. The CDR3 is 12 amino acids. Germline CDR1 and CDR2: SGHRS and YFSETQ. The CDR3 DNA reads TGCGCCAGCAGCGGGGGAAGGGATACGCAGTATTTT. Its translation is CASSGGRDTQYF.

V and J are TRBV6-4 and TRBJ1-5, with TRBD1 matching over 9 bases. The CDR3 is 16 amino acids. Germline CDR1 reads MRHNA; CDR2 reads SNTAGT. The junction had 12 bases not matched to a gene; V was cut back by 7 bases and J by 5 bases. DNA of the CDR3: TGTGCCAGCACCTCCTACAGGGGGCCCTTTGATCAGCCCCAGCATTTT. It translates to CASTSYRGPFDQPQHF.

The CDR3: CASSSQDRWGYTF. DNA for the CDR3: TGTGCCAGCAGCTCCCAGGACCGCTGGGGCTACACCTTC. The J gene is TRBJ1-2, the V gene TRBV5-4; no definite D call. V was shortened by 3 bases and J by 8 bases, with 14 bases between the two germline ends. The germline V gene encodes CDR1 SGHNT and CDR2 YYREEE (reference sequence). This CDR3 region has 13 residues.

This clone was seen only once. The rearrangement joins TRBV27 to TRBJ2-1; D tentatively fits TRBD1 or TRBD2 (5 bases each). This CDR3 comprises 15 residues. The V and J ends lost 6 bases and 0 bases respectively, with 12 bases between them. CDR1 and CDR2 (germline): MNHEY, SMNVEV (reference sequence). The DNA of the CDR3 is TGTGCCAGCAGAGGGGTTGGGGGCTCCTACAATGAGCAGTTCTTC. Translation gives CASRGVGGSYNEQFF.

About this clone itself: Other DNA sequences in this sample translate to the same CDR3. V is TRBV5-4 and J is TRBJ2-3; D may correspond to TRBD1 or TRBD2 (6 bases each). Germline CDR1 SGHNT, CDR2 YYREEE (reference sequence). Trimming removed 2 bases from V and 1 base from J, with 8 bases in between. CDR3 size: 14 residues. This CDR3 reads CASSFRGGTDTQYF. The DNA for the CDR3 is TGTGCCAGCAGCTTTAGGGGGGGCACAGATACGCAGTATTTT.

The rearrangement joins TRBV6-4 to TRBJ2-1; 14 bases line up with TRBD2. Germline assignment: CDR1 MRHNA and CDR2 SNTAGT. The V segment lost 0 bases and the J segment 6 bases; nucleotides outside the gene matches: 13. The CDR3 contains 20 residues. CDR3 DNA sequence: TGTGCCAGCAGTGACTCGCCTCTCGTCTTGACTAGCGGGAGGGTCAATGAGCAGTTCTTC. Translation gives CASSDSPLVLTSGRVNEQFF.

The chain links TRBV2 to TRBJ1-1; maybe TRBD1 (6 bases). Trimming pared 8 bases from V and 7 bases from J, leaving 17 bases between. Per germline, CDR1 SNHLY and CDR2 FYNNEI. The CDR3 runs to 13 residues. The CDR3 sequence: CASGTGRSIEAFF. The CDR3 DNA is TGTGCCAGCGGTACAGGGCGGTCGATTGAAGCTTTCTTT. Filled out from reference TRBV2 and TRBJ1-1, the complete variable domain reads EPEVTQTPSHQVTQMGQEVILRCVPISNHLYFYWYRQILGQKVEFLVSFYNNEISEKSEIFDDQFSVERPDGSNFTLKIRSTKLEDSAMYFCASGTGRSIEAFFGQGTRLTVV.

The V and J genes are TRBV5-3 and TRBJ2-7; a possible D gene is TRBD1 (5 bases). TRBV5-3 counts as an open reading frame of uncertain function. This CDR3 is built from 17 residues. The germline V and J ends were trimmed by 0 bases and 3 bases, with 19 bases remaining between them. CDR3 sequence: CARSLAFLGQGVYEQYF. The CDR3 nucleotides are TGTGCCAGAAGCTTGGCGTTTCTCGGGCAGGGTGTCTACGAGCAGTACTTC.

Turning to this clone: Other DNA sequences in this specimen translate into the identical CDR3. V gene TRBV2 combines with J gene TRBJ1-2, with a weak D call TRBD1 (5 bases). The CDR3 totals 12 residues. V was cut by 6 bases and J by 5 bases, with 10 bases left in between. Germline lookup yields CDR1 SNHLY and CDR2 FYNNEI. The CDR3 bases are TGTGCCAGCAGGGGGCAGGGTTATGGCTACACCTTC. This codes for CASRGQGYGYTF.

This chain uses TRBV7-2 with TRBJ2-1, with 7 bases identical to TRBD1. V shed 7 bases, J shed 5 bases, and the junction held 8 bases outside the gene matches. The CDR3 totals 14 residues. The V gene's germline CDR1 is SGHTA and CDR2 FQGNSA. Written as DNA, the CDR3 is TGTGCCAGCACCATCGCGACAGGGAACAATGAGCAGTTCTTC. Translated: CASTIATGNNEQFF.

The chain employs TRBV6-6 and TRBJ2-2, with D maybe TRBD2 (5 bases). The CDR3 runs 14 residues. Germline V lookup: CDR1 MNHNY, CDR2 SVGAGI (reference sequence). Trimming shortened V by 5 bases and J by 10 bases, and 17 bases separated the two germline ends. CDR3 amino acids: CASSKLGISQELFF. CDR3 sequence (DNA): TGTGCCAGCAGTAAACTAGGAATTTCCCAGGAGCTGTTTTTT.

The rearrangement links TRBV4-3 to TRBJ1-4, with TRBD1 matching 9 bases. With 3 bases clipped from V and 8 bases from J, the junction kept 10 bases outside the gene matches. This CDR3 spans 16 amino acids. Germline CDR1 reads LGHNA; CDR2 reads YSLEER. The CDR3, as DNA: TGCGCCAGCAGCCACTGGGGGGGACAGGGAAGGGAAAAACTGTTTTTT. It codes for CASSHWGGQGREKLFF.

This clone is a singleton in its sample. This chain links TRBV21-1 with TRBJ2-7; the table calls TRBD1, which could not be checked here. TRBV21-1 is tagged as a pseudogene. This CDR3 region has 17 residues. The CDR3 region has the DNA TGTGCCAGCAGCCCAAGGGGAGGACAGGGAAATCCCTACGAGCAGTACTTC. Residues: CASSPRGGQGNPYEQYF.

This chain links TRBV7-2 with TRBJ2-2; D could derive from TRBD1 or TRBD2 (5 bases each). V was pared by 5 bases and J by 5 bases, with 12 bases between. The CDR3 covers 14 residues. CDR1 and CDR2 from the germline V gene are SGHTA and FQGNSA. The CDR3 region is CASSPFEGTGELFF. CDR3 nucleotide sequence: TGTGCCAGCAGCCCCTTCGAGGGGACCGGGGAGCTGTTTTTT.

The V call is TRBV11-2, the J call TRBJ2-7; 7 bases match TRBD1. V trimming: 2 bases; J trimming: 0 bases; junction bases outside the gene matches: 10. The germline V gene encodes CDR1 SGHAT and CDR2 FQNNGV. The CDR3 totals 17 residues. CDR3 sequence reads: CASSLRRDSQSSYEQYF. The DNA of the CDR3 is TGTGCCAGCAGCTTACGTAGGGACAGCCAGAGCTCCTACGAGCAGTACTTC. Together with reference TRBV11-2 and TRBJ2-7, the CDR3 gives the full variable domain: EAGVAQSPRYKIIEKRQSVAFWCNPISGHATLYWYQQILGQGPKLLIQFQNNGVVDDSQLPKDRFSAERLKGVDSTLKIQPAKLEDSAVYLCASSLRRDSQSSYEQYFGPGTRLTVT.

The chain employs TRBV4-1 and TRBJ2-7, with D possibly matching TRBD2 (6 bases). The CDR3 sequence is 12 residues long. V lost 5 bases and J lost 5, with 10 bases in between. Germline assignment: CDR1 MGHRA and CDR2 YSYEKL. The CDR3 here is CASSWDWHEQYF. For the CDR3, the DNA is TGCGCCAGCAGCTGGGACTGGCACGAGCAGTACTTC.

Comments on this clone: Other nucleotide sequences in the sample specify the same CDR3. V usage is TRBV11-2 and J usage is TRBJ2-7, with D possibly being TRBD2 (6 bases). There are 14 residues in the CDR3. CDR1 and CDR2 (germline): SGHAT, FQNNGV. Trimming took off 1 base at V and 1 base at J, with 8 bases between the two ends. The CDR3 DNA reads as TGTGCCAGCAGCTTAGTTAGCGGTTCCTACGAGCAGTACTTC. Amino acids: CASSLVSGSYEQYF.

The V call is TRBV7-9, the J call TRBJ2-2; 7 bases fit TRBD2. The junction had 0 bases not matched to a gene; V was cut back by 2 bases and J by 3 bases. The germline CDR1 and CDR2 sequences are SEHNR and FQNEAQ (reference sequence). CDR3 length: 14 amino acids. CDR3 in amino acids: CASSLREDTGELFF. DNA for the CDR3: TGTGCCAGCAGCTTACGGGAGGACACCGGGGAGCTGTTTTTT.

The gene calls are TRBV7-8 and TRBJ2-7; 9 nucleotides match TRBD2. This CDR3 is 14 amino acids long. V shed 4 bases, J shed 4 bases, and the junction held 5 bases outside the gene matches. CDR1 and CDR2 (germline): SGHVS, FQNEAQ. As DNA, the CDR3 is TGTGCCAGCAGCTATCTTACTAGCGGGTACGAGCAGTACTTC. It translates to CASSYLTSGYEQYF.

This chain uses TRBV2 with TRBJ2-5; tentative D call: TRBD1 (5 bases). Trimming shortened V by 4 bases and J by 2 bases, and 11 bases separated the two germline ends. The length of the CDR3 is 14 residues. CDR1 and CDR2 from the germline V gene are SNHLY and FYNNEI. CDR3 residues: CASSGTAGQETQYF. The CDR3 coding sequence is TGTGCCAGCAGTGGGACGGCAGGGCAAGAGACCCAGTACTTC.

In this sample, this clone turned up once. The chain couples TRBV6-6 to TRBJ1-1; TRBD1 might be the D (6 bases). V was pared by 6 bases and J by 8 bases, with 19 bases between. The CDR3 extends over 14 amino acids. Per the germline V gene, CDR1 is MNHNY and CDR2 is SVGAGI (reference sequence). The CDR3 protein is CASSEPGGGREAFF. The DNA of the CDR3 is TGTGCCAGCAGCGAACCGGGGGGCGGCCGGGAAGCTTTCTTT.

A single count supports this clone. The chain combines TRBV14 with TRBJ2-7; D gene ambiguous. Germline loops: CDR1 SGHDN, CDR2 FVKESK. V lost 0 bases and J 3 bases, leaving 9 bases between the germline ends. The CDR3 consists of 14 residues. The CDR3 loop reads CASSQDSGGYEQYF. Written as DNA, the CDR3 is TGTGCCAGCAGCCAAGATTCTGGCGGCTACGAGCAGTACTTC.

The genes are TRBV7-2 and TRBJ2-3; D may correspond to TRBD1 or TRBD2 (6 bases each). With 7 bases removed from V and 4 bases from J, the gap between germline ends came to 15 bases. Germline values: CDR1 SGHTA, CDR2 FQGNSA. The CDR3 spans 14 residues. The DNA of the CDR3 is TGTGCCAGCACCGGTGGGGGGCCTGCAGATACGCAGTATTTT. This translates into CASTGGGPADTQYF.

V gene TRBV5-1 combines with J gene TRBJ2-2; D may be TRBD1 or TRBD2 (5 bases each). The CDR3 runs 17 residues. The germline V gene has CDR1 SGHRS and CDR2 YFSETQ. The germline V and J ends were trimmed by 0 bases and 6 bases, with 18 bases remaining between them. The CDR3 DNA reads TGCGCCAGCAGCTTGGACCCCATTGAGGGGACCGCCGGGGAGCTGTTTTTT. Its protein is CASSLDPIEGTAGELFF.

The rearrangement links TRBV27 to TRBJ2-7; TRBD1 matches 7 bases. CDR3 size: 14 residues. Per germline, CDR1 MNHEY and CDR2 SMNVEV (reference sequence). The J segment lost 2 bases and the V segment lost 7 bases, leaving 8 bases of the junction unmatched. The CDR3 sequence is CASKKRTGTYEQYF. DNA for the CDR3: TGTGCCAGCAAAAAGAGGACAGGTACCTACGAGCAGTACTTC.

The chain employs TRBV29-1 and TRBJ2-5; 10 bases map to TRBD2. The CDR3 is 14 residues long. The germline V gene encodes CDR1 SQVTM and CDR2 ANQGSEA. The trim removed 6 bases at V and 4 bases at J, leaving 8 bases unmatched. This CDR3 reads CSVTLAGPRETQYF. CDR3 bases: TGCAGCGTGACACTAGCGGGACCGCGAGAGACCCAGTACTTC.

V is TRBV5-4 and J is TRBJ2-2; D remains unclear. This CDR3 spans 16 amino acids. The V gene lost 9 bases and the J gene lost 6 bases, with 24 bases spanning the gap. The germline gives CDR1 SGHNT, CDR2 YYREEE (reference sequence). CDR3 sequence reads: CATTPPEGVMSGELFF. Written as DNA, the CDR3 is TGTGCCACCACACCGCCAGAAGGCGTAATGTCCGGGGAGCTGTTTTTT. Variable domain in full (rest from reference TRBV5-4 and TRBJ2-2): ETGVTQSPTHLIKTRGQQVTLRCSSQSGHNTVSWYQQALGQGPQFIFQYYREEENGRGNFPPRFSGLQFPNYSSELNVNALELDDSALYLCATTPPEGVMSGELFFGEGSRLTVL.